This passage covers 27 T cell receptor beta chains from one sample sequenced in a study of T cells in Graves' hyperthyroidism and ophthalmopathy. RNA transcripts gave rise to amplified TCR beta CDR3 regions. HTBI primers were used for first-round RT-PCR of the TCR CDR3. Each CDR3 protein is one row after TCRdb ran MiXCR on the multiplex PCR reads. The sample includes around 350,000 distinct CDR3 sequences, around a sixth of them seen just once. The sequencing sample was made of blood. These receptors all stem from a woman aged 18-29 years with Graves' hyperthyroidism that later progressed to Graves' ophthalmopathy.

This clonotype came up a few times. This chain links TRBV19 with TRBJ1-6, with a weak D call TRBD1 (6 bases). Between the trimmed V and J ends, which lost 5 bases and 11 bases, there was a span of 13 bases. The V gene's germline CDR1 is LNHDA and CDR2 SQIVND (reference sequence). The CDR3 runs 13 residues. CDR3 sequence reads: CASSGNRDTPLHF. The DNA for the CDR3 is TGTGCCAGTAGTGGTAACAGGGATACACCCCTCCACTTT.

At least ten counts were recorded for this clonotype. J is TRBJ2-7 and V is TRBV6-1; D unresolved. The ends were cut back, 1 base at V and 0 bases at J, with 13 bases in the middle. Germline loops: CDR1 MNHNS, CDR2 SASEGT. CDR3 length equals 16 residues. The CDR3 DNA sequence: TGTGCCAGCAGTGAAGGTCGGATGGGAACCTCCTACGAGCAGTACTTC. Amino acids: CASSEGRMGTSYEQYF.

This clonotype appeared a few times. The chain uses TRBV6-1 and TRBJ2-3; tentative D call: TRBD1 (6 bases). In germline, CDR1 is MNHNS, CDR2 SASEGT. CDR3 length: 15 amino acids. V was trimmed by 3 bases and J by 0 bases, leaving 10 bases between them. The CDR3 DNA sequence: TGTGCCAGCAGTGACAGGGGAGCTAGCACAGATACGCAGTATTTT. Translating it yields CASSDRGASTDTQYF.

This clonotype was counted at least ten times. The chain is built from TRBV20-1 and TRBJ2-1, with 7 bases that match TRBD2. The CDR3 has 14 residues. The germline CDR1 and CDR2 sequences are DFQATT and SNEGSKA (reference sequence). J was trimmed by 0 bases and V by 5 bases; bases with no gene match: 4. CDR3 sequence: CSAATSDSYNEQFF. The CDR3 coding sequence is TGCAGTGCTGCCACTAGCGACTCCTACAATGAGCAGTTCTTC.

This clonotype was seen more than once but under ten times. The V and J genes are TRBV19 and TRBJ2-7; TRBD2 matches 12 bases. Germline V CDR1 and CDR2: LNHDA, SQIVND (reference sequence). Losses at the gene ends were 5 bases for V and 8 bases for J; bases not matched to a gene: 4. The CDR3 runs 13 residues. The CDR3 nucleotides are TGTGCCAGTAGTTTGACTAGCGGGAGCCAGCAGTACTTC. Protein: CASSLTSGSQQYF.

This clonotype was observed at least ten times. V is TRBV7-2 and J is TRBJ2-7; D unclear. V was shortened by 4 bases and J by 2 bases, with 12 bases between the two germline ends. From germline, CDR1 is SGHTA and CDR2 FQGNSA. The CDR3 consists of 14 residues. CDR3 loop: CASSSPGRPYEQYF. The CDR3 DNA follows: TGTGCCAGCAGCTCCCCCGGCCGTCCCTACGAGCAGTACTTC.

This clonotype has more than one count but fewer than ten. This rearrangement joins TRBV20-1 to TRBJ1-4; perhaps TRBD1 as D (5 bases). V lost 5 bases and J 10 bases, leaving 14 bases between the germline ends. The CDR3 length is 12 residues. Germline V gene sequence: CDR1 DFQATT, CDR2 SNEGSKA (reference sequence). The CDR3 reads CSAGEYGGKLFF. The CDR3 region has the DNA TGCAGTGCTGGGGAGTACGGGGGAAAACTGTTTTTT.

At least ten counts were recorded for this clonotype. The CDR3 loop is CASSQTAGARRTEAFF. As DNA, the CDR3 is TGTGCCAGCAGTCAGACAGCAGGGGCAAGGCGCACTGAAGCTTTCTTT. The J gene is TRBJ1-1, the V gene TRBV7-9, with TRBD1 as a possible D gene (6 bases). Germline assignment: CDR1 SEHNR and CDR2 FQNEAQ (reference sequence). The germline V and J ends were trimmed by 6 bases and 4 bases, with 21 bases remaining between them. The CDR3 is 16 residues long.

This clonotype was picked up a small number of times. The rearrangement uses TRBV30 and TRBJ1-3; the D gene is possibly TRBD1 (6 bases). V was clipped by 1 base and J by 0 bases, with 25 bases between them. The CDR3 is made up of 20 amino acids. Germline CDR1 is GTSNPN and CDR2 is SVGIG (reference sequence). CDR3 protein: CAWSAAPRDTGIISGNTIYF. CDR3 coding DNA: TGTGCCTGGAGTGCTGCCCCCCGGGACACAGGAATTATCTCTGGAAACACCATATATTTT.

This clonotype was counted many times. This chain uses TRBV18 with TRBJ2-2, with D unclear. Germline V gives CDR1 KGHSH, CDR2 LQKENI. V lost 1 base and J 7 bases, leaving 7 bases between the germline ends. The CDR3 consists of 13 residues. The chain's CDR3 is CASSPRVGGELFF. CDR3 sequence (DNA): TGTGCCAGCTCACCACGGGTTGGCGGGGAGCTGTTTTTT. Full variable domain (missing parts from reference TRBV18 and TRBJ2-2): NAGVMQNPRHLVRRRGQEARLRCSPMKGHSHVYWYRQLPEEGLKFMVYLQKENIIDESGMPKERFSAEFPKEGPSILRIQQVVRGDSAAYFCASSPRVGGELFFGEGSRLTVL.

In this sample, this clonotype turned up many times. The chain links TRBV28 to TRBJ1-6, with 8 bases identical to TRBD1. The CDR3 is 17 amino acids. CDR1 MDHEN and CDR2 SYDVKM come from the germline V gene. V lost 5 bases, J lost 7 bases, and 13 bases stayed unmatched. CDR3 amino acids: CASSAGTGGFSNSPLHF. CDR3 bases: TGTGCCAGCAGTGCTGGGACAGGTGGCTTCTCCAATTCACCCCTCCACTTT.

This clonotype has a handful of counts. J is TRBJ2-1 and V is TRBV7-9; TRBD2 might be the D (6 bases). This CDR3 has 14 amino acids. Trimming cost V 5 bases and J 7 bases, with 15 bases left between them. The germline CDR1 and CDR2 sequences are SEHNR and FQNEAQ (reference sequence). In nucleotides, the CDR3 is TGTGCCAGCAGCCCCCCTAGCGTGTGGAATGAGCAGTTCTTC. Its translation: CASSPPSVWNEQFF.

This clonotype was seen ten or more times. The chain has TRBV5-1 and TRBJ2-2, with D uncertain. This CDR3 is built from 13 residues. Trimming cost V 0 bases and J 6 bases, with 6 bases left between them. The germline CDR1 and CDR2 sequences are SGHRS and YFSETQ. Here the CDR3 DNA reads TGCGCCAGCAGCTTGGAGGGCCCCGGGGAGCTGTTTTTT. Translated, it gives CASSLEGPGELFF.

This clonotype was seen at least ten times. The rearrangement joins TRBV12-3 or TRBV12-4 to TRBJ2-3; D is possibly TRBD1 or TRBD2 (5 bases each). With 7 bases removed from V and 4 bases from J, the gap between germline ends came to 9 bases. CDR3 length: 12 residues. This CDR3 is CASMGVPDTQYF. The CDR3 DNA reads as TGTGCCAGCATGGGGGTACCAGATACGCAGTATTTT.

This clonotype was observed a few times. The chain employs TRBV19 and TRBJ2-2, with D hard to call. V was trimmed by 3 bases and J by 7 bases, leaving 6 bases between them. Germline CDR1 is LNHDA and CDR2 is SQIVND (reference sequence). This CDR3 contains 12 residues. The CDR3 sequence: CASSIPRGELFF. The CDR3 bases are TGTGCCAGTAGTATCCCGCGCGGGGAGCTGTTTTTT.

This clonotype showed up many times. The V gene is TRBV11-2, the J gene TRBJ2-1; maybe TRBD1 (6 bases). Looked up from germline, CDR1 is SGHAT and CDR2 is FQNNGV. V lost 5 bases, J lost 5 bases, and 10 bases lay in between. The CDR3 has 13 residues. CDR3 sequence: CASSEYRDNEQFF. The DNA of the CDR3 is TGTGCCAGCAGCGAGTACAGGGACAATGAGCAGTTCTTC.

This clonotype was observed many times. V usage is TRBV5-1 and J usage is TRBJ2-7, with D tentatively TRBD2 (6 bases). CDR3 length equals 15 residues. V was shortened by 3 bases and J by 0 bases, with 13 bases between the two germline ends. Germline CDR1 is SGHRS and CDR2 is YFSETQ. CDR3 sequence reads: CASSSAGTVSYEQYF. Here the CDR3 DNA reads TGCGCCAGCAGCTCAGCCGGGACTGTCTCCTACGAGCAGTACTTC. Complete variable domain (other parts from reference TRBV5-1 and TRBJ2-7): KAGVTQTPRYLIKTRGQQVTLSCSPISGHRSVSWYQQTPGQGLQFLFEYFSETQRNKGNFPGRFSGRQFSNSRSEMNVSTLELGDSALYLCASSSAGTVSYEQYFGPGTRLTVT.

Comments on this clonotype: A much larger clone lies a single base off, so this may be a read error. The chain links TRBV20-1 to TRBJ2-7, with 13 bases identical to TRBD2. This CDR3 has 15 residues. CDR1 DFQATT and CDR2 SNEGSKA come from the germline V gene (reference sequence). CDR3 nucleotides: TGCAGTTCTAGTTTAAGGACTAGCGGGAGTAGCGAGCAGTACTTC. This gives the protein CSSSLRTSGSSEQYF.

This chain links TRBV6-2 or TRBV6-3 with TRBJ2-4, with 7 nucleotides matching TRBD2. V lost 6 bases, J lost 8 bases, and 7 bases stayed unmatched. The germline gives CDR1 MNHEY, CDR2 SVGEGT. The CDR3 extends over 13 amino acids. The CDR3 DNA is TGTGCCAGCAGGAGGACTAGTCGTTACATTCAGTACTTC. Translating it yields CASRRTSRYIQYF.

As regards this clonotype: This may be a read error: a much more frequent sequence differs by one nucleotide. The V and J genes are TRBV10-3 and TRBJ2-1; 11 nucleotides agree with TRBD2. V gave up 5 bases and J gave up 3 bases; unmatched junction bases: 9. The CDR3 is made up of 17 amino acids. Germline CDR1 ENHRY, CDR2 SYGVKD. CDR3: CAISSGTSGGVYNEQFF. CDR3 coding DNA: TGTGCCATCAGTTCAGGGACTAGCGGAGGGGTCTACAATGAGCAGTTCTTC.

V usage is TRBV6-1 and J usage is TRBJ2-2, with D unclear. This CDR3 is built from 14 residues. V lost 6 bases and J lost 1, with 9 bases in between. Germline CDR1 MNHNS, CDR2 SASEGT. The CDR3 DNA reads TGTGCCAGCAGCCAAGCCGAGAACACCGGGGAGCTGTTTTTT. It encodes CASSQAENTGELFF.

This clonotype has ten or more counts. The V gene is TRBV20-1, the J gene TRBJ1-5; D is ambiguous. Germline lookup yields CDR1 DFQATT and CDR2 SNEGSKA (reference sequence). The ends were cut back, 3 bases at V and 3 bases at J, with 12 bases in the middle. This CDR3 has 14 amino acids. CDR3 DNA: TGCAGTGCTAGGCTGGGCGGTAACAATCAGCCCCAGCATTTT. This gives the protein CSARLGGNNQPQHF.

V usage is TRBV28 and J usage is TRBJ2-7; 12 bases match TRBD2. The CDR3 runs 19 residues. The germline V gene encodes CDR1 MDHEN and CDR2 SYDVKM. Germline trimming cut 6 bases from V and 2 bases from J; bases unmatched to any gene: 17. Written as DNA, the CDR3 is TGTGCCAGCAGAACAGAACTTAGACTAGCGGGAGCCCAAGCCTACGAGCAGTACTTC. Translating it yields CASRTELRLAGAQAYEQYF.

This clonotype was picked up many times. The chain employs TRBV20-1 and TRBJ1-5; tentatively, D is TRBD1 (6 bases). With 3 bases removed from V and 9 bases from J, the gap between germline ends came to 21 bases. The CDR3 has 15 residues. From germline, CDR1 is DFQATT and CDR2 SNEGSKA (reference sequence). This chain's CDR3 is CSARQGGGMSLPQHF. DNA for the CDR3: TGCAGTGCTAGGCAAGGGGGAGGTATGTCGTTGCCCCAGCATTTT.

This clonotype came up many times. V and J are TRBV7-9 and TRBJ2-1; 13 nucleotides align to TRBD2. The CDR3 consists of 16 residues. Germline-derived CDR1 and CDR2 are SEHNR and FQNEAQ (reference sequence). Losses at the gene ends were 0 bases for V and 9 bases for J; bases not matched to a gene: 5. This CDR3 is CASSLAGTSGTGEQFF. The CDR3 DNA reads TGTGCCAGCAGCTTAGCCGGGACTAGCGGGACCGGTGAGCAGTTCTTC.

This clonotype was counted a few times. The rearrangement uses TRBV7-3 and TRBJ1-5; 9 bases fit TRBD1. Trimming at V came to 5 bases and at J to 4 bases, leaving 6 bases not matched to a gene. The germline V gene has CDR1 SGHTA and CDR2 FQGTGA. This CDR3 contains 15 residues. The chain's CDR3 is CASSPPGQGNQPQHF. The CDR3 nucleotides are TGTGCCAGCAGCCCCCCGGGACAGGGAAATCAGCCCCAGCATTTT. The full variable domain, with the rest looked up from reference TRBV7-3 and TRBJ1-5, is GAGVSQTPSNKVTEKGKYVELRCDPISGHTALYWYRQSLGQGPEFLIYFQGTGAADDSGLPNDRFFAVRPEGSVSTLKIQRTERGDSAVYLCASSPPGQGNQPQHFGDGTRLSIL.

On this clonotype itself: One end of the junction is discordant with germline, which a read error may explain. CDR3 sequence (DNA): TGCGCCAGCAGTGTTGGAGGTGTGAACACTGAAGCTTTCTTT. This translates into CASSVGGVNTEAFF. J is TRBJ1-1 and V is TRBV28, with D unclear. This CDR3 is 14 amino acids long. Germline values: CDR1 MDHEN, CDR2 SYDVKM. Drawing the rest from reference TRBV28 and TRBJ1-1, the complete variable domain is DVKVTQSSRYLVKRTGEKVFLECVQDMDHENMFWYRQDPGLGLRLIYFSYDVKMKEKGDIPEGYSVSREKKERFSLILESASTNQTSMYLCASSVGGVNTEAFFGQGTRLTVV.